The 6 T cell receptor beta chains given below trace back to one sample, sequenced in a study of molecular identifiers for immune sequencing clone quantification. TCRdb itself ran the PCR reads through MiXCR, one entry per CDR3 protein. The table shows fewer than 70,000 distinct CDR3 sequences, with 15% to 20% occurring only once. Sequences were obtained from naive CD8+ T cells from blood, with Jurkat cell RNA spiked in. Subset noted: FACS-sorted CD8+CD4-CCR7+CD45RA+ naive T cells. All receptors come from a human donor in good health. Some libraries in this study had Jurkat cell RNA spiked in.

In its sample, this clonotype was seen many times. CDR3 in DNA: TGTGCCAGCAGCTTCCCTTTTAGCGGTAAAAGCACAGATACGCAGTATTTT. Its protein is CASSFPFSGKSTDTQYF. V is TRBV7-2 and J is TRBJ2-3, with TRBD2 as a possible D gene (6 bases). Per germline, CDR1 SGHTA and CDR2 FQGNSA. Deletions cut 3 bases from V and 0 bases from J, with 16 bases between. The length of the CDR3 is 17 residues.

As to this clonotype: This could be a read error, since a much larger clone is one nucleotide away. The chain links TRBV4-1 to TRBJ1-3; D not resolved. Germline V gene sequence: CDR1 MGHRA, CDR2 YSYEKL. The CDR3 has 14 residues. CDR3 loop: CASSPLNSGNTIHF. Written as DNA, the CDR3 is TGCGCCAGCAGCCCGCTAAACTCTGGAAACACCATACATTTT.

This clonotype was found many times. The chain employs TRBV27 and TRBJ1-5; the match to TRBD1 covers 12 bases. CDR3 size: 15 residues. Germline V CDR1 and CDR2: MNHEY, SMNVEV (reference sequence). V lost 8 bases to trimming and J lost 6 bases; unmatched junction nucleotides: 8. CDR3 DNA sequence: TGTGCCAGCCAATCGGGACAGGGGGCAAGTCAGCCCCAGCATTTT. It translates to CASQSGQGASQPQHF.

This clonotype was seen a few times. The chain has TRBV12-3 or TRBV12-4 and TRBJ2-1; TRBD2 agrees at 11 bases. V shed 4 bases and J 5 bases; nucleotides not matched to a gene: 10. The CDR3 extends over 17 amino acids. The CDR3 region is CASSSPRGLAENNEQFF. The CDR3 coding sequence is TGTGCCAGCAGTTCCCCCCGGGGACTAGCGGAGAACAATGAGCAGTTCTTC.

This chain connects TRBV3-1 to TRBJ1-4; D is unclear. CDR3 length: 16 amino acids. Germline CDR1 reads LGHDT; CDR2 reads YNNKEL (reference sequence). V dropped 1 base and J dropped 3 bases, with 12 bases sitting between them. The CDR3 DNA reads TGTGCCAGCAGCCAAGGGAGGGAGGTACCTAATGAAAAACTGTTTTTT. Its translation is CASSQGREVPNEKLFF.

There are many counts of this clonotype. This rearrangement joins TRBV4-3 to TRBJ2-5, with 7 bases aligning to TRBD2. CDR3 length equals 16 residues. The V gene end was trimmed by 0 bases and the J gene end by 5 bases; junction bases not matched to a gene: 9. CDR1 is LGHNA and CDR2 is YSLEER in the germline V gene. The CDR3 loop is CASSQDPGGLGETQYF. The CDR3 region has the DNA TGCGCCAGCAGCCAAGACCCGGGAGGCCTTGGGGAGACCCAGTACTTC.